This T cell receptor beta chain was sequenced for a study of cytomegalovirus exposure and HLA in healthy donors. With 4 bases removed from V and 6 bases from J, the gap between germline ends came to 15 bases. The CDR3 is 15 amino acids. CDR1 is PRHDT, CDR2 FYEKMQ, per germline (reference sequence). The PCR used 60 Vbeta and 13 Jbeta primers. The table came from immunoSEQ multiplex PCR; TCRdb's copy has only in-frame clones and leaves some out. The sample table includes some 130,000 clones. The material sequenced was PBMCs. This sequence originates from a woman in her sixties in good health and CMV-seronegative. The rearrangement joins TRBV13 to TRBJ2-2; D is unresolved. The CDR3 nucleotides read TGTGCCAGCAGCTCAGGACCCATAACAGCCGGGGAGCTGTTTTTT. The encoded protein is CASSSGPITAGELFF.